Each of the 4 T cell receptor beta chains below was sequenced from the same sample in a study of T cell repertoires in cytomegalovirus infection. TCRdb itself ran the reads through MiXCR, one entry per CDR3 protein. The sample yields about 37,000 distinct CDR3 sequences, about 54% seen once. Their target antigens are unknown. The starting material was CD8+ T cells from cultured PBMCs, obtained from culture after CMV antigen stimulation. Receptors were obtained from a human donor in good health (CMV status not recorded). Some clones in this sample may be carry-over from other donors' samples.

This clonotype was detected a few times. J is TRBJ1-6 and V is TRBV7-9; D remains ambiguous. The V gene's germline CDR1 is SEHNR and CDR2 FQNEAQ (reference sequence). Between the trimmed V and J ends, which lost 3 bases and 8 bases, there was a span of 14 bases. There are 15 residues in the CDR3. In DNA form, the CDR3 reads TGTGCCAGCAGCTTGGGGATTCAGATTGATTCACCCCTCCACTTT. As protein: CASSLGIQIDSPLHF.

This clonotype was seen a handful of times. The rearrangement links TRBV12-3 or TRBV12-4 to TRBJ1-6; TRBD1 agrees at 10 bases. With 6 bases clipped from V and 0 bases from J, the junction kept 11 bases outside the gene matches. The CDR3 is 19 amino acids. As DNA, the CDR3 is TGTGCCAGCAGGGGACAGGGGATTCGAGACAGCTCCTATAATTCACCCCTCCACTTT. Amino acid sequence: CASRGQGIRDSSYNSPLHF.

The sample holds one count of this clonotype. J is TRBJ2-3 and V is TRBV7-3, with 13 bases fitting TRBD2. Germline V gene lookup returns CDR1 SGHTA and CDR2 FQGTGA. The V segment lost 5 bases and the J segment 2 bases; nucleotides outside the gene matches: 4. The CDR3 spans 16 residues. CDR3 region: CASSELAGGSTDTQYF. DNA for the CDR3: TGTGCCAGCAGCGAACTAGCGGGGGGGTCCACAGATACGCAGTATTTT.

This clonotype was detected a few times. This chain joins TRBV20-1 and TRBJ1-3; D is unclear. V dropped 3 bases and J dropped 0 bases, with 15 bases sitting between them. In germline, CDR1 is DFQATT, CDR2 SNEGSKA (reference sequence). The CDR3 length is 16 residues. CDR3 sequence: CSASLGSTFSGNTIYF. The DNA for the CDR3 is TGCAGTGCTAGTCTGGGCAGTACCTTCTCTGGAAACACCATATATTTT.